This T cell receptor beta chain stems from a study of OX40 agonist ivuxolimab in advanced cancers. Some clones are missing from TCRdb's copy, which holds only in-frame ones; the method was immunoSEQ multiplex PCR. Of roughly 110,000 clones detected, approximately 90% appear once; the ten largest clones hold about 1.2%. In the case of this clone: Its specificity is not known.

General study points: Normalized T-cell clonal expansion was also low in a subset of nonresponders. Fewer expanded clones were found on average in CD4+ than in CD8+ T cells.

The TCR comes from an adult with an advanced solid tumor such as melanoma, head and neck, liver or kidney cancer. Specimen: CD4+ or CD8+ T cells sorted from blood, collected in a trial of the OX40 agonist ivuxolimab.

Here the CDR3 DNA reads TGTGCCAGCAGCCCAATAGCGGGAGGTTACAATGAGCAGTTCTTC. It translates to CASSPIAGGYNEQFF. The chain employs TRBV4-2 and TRBJ2-1; 10 nucleotides match TRBD2. Germline trimming cut 4 bases from V and 4 bases from J; bases unmatched to any gene: 4. Germline V gives CDR1 LGHNA, CDR2 YNFKEQ. This CDR3 spans 15 amino acids.